Below, 10 T cell receptor beta chains from the same sample are listed, as sequenced in a study of blood T cell repertoires in COVID-19. TCRdb's table, derived via immunoSEQ multiplex PCR, lists solely in-frame clones and lacks some. The sample has 270,000 or so clones, about 90% seen once; the top ten hold 2.1%. The sequenced sample consisted of peripheral blood. These receptors were collected from a woman aged 55-69 years with COVID-19, enrolled during active disease.

J is TRBJ1-2 and V is TRBV10-2, with D maybe TRBD1 (6 bases). Germline V lookup: CDR1 WSHSY, CDR2 SAAADI. The CDR3 has 13 amino acids. Between the trimmed V and J ends, which lost 2 bases and 7 bases, there was a span of 11 bases. This CDR3 is CASSEPGDVGYTF. The CDR3, as DNA: TGCGCCAGCAGTGAGCCAGGGGATGTTGGCTACACCTTC.

V is TRBV11-1 and J is TRBJ2-1; 9 bases match TRBD2. The CDR3 extends over 16 amino acids. V lost 5 bases, J lost 7 bases, and 12 bases stayed unmatched. CDR1 is SGHAT, CDR2 FQDESV, per germline (reference sequence). The CDR3 reads CASSNPGRGGQNEQFF. Written as DNA, the CDR3 is TGTGCCAGCAGCAACCCAGGGCGGGGGGGCCAGAATGAGCAGTTCTTC.

The genes are TRBV4-2 and TRBJ1-5; D perhaps matches TRBD1 (6 bases). CDR3 length: 16 amino acids. V was trimmed by 0 bases and J by 7 bases, leaving 16 bases between them. Germline loops: CDR1 LGHNA, CDR2 YNFKEQ. The CDR3: CASSQEPGRGEQPQHF. The CDR3 DNA is TGTGCCAGCAGCCAAGAACCGGGCAGGGGAGAACAGCCCCAGCATTTT.

The chain uses TRBV2 and TRBJ1-5; a weak D match, TRBD1 (6 bases). Deletions cut 6 bases from V and 5 bases from J, with 11 bases between. Germline V gives CDR1 SNHLY, CDR2 FYNNEI. The CDR3 loop spans 13 amino acids. CDR3 sequence: CASRPNRDQPQHF. The CDR3 DNA follows: TGTGCCAGCAGGCCTAACAGGGATCAGCCCCAGCATTTT.

The chain employs TRBV5-1 and TRBJ2-3; TRBD2 agrees at 8 bases. Germline V gene lookup returns CDR1 SGHRS and CDR2 YFSETQ. The CDR3 runs 15 residues. With 0 bases clipped from V and 6 bases from J, the junction kept 6 bases outside the gene matches. The CDR3 DNA is TGCGCCAGCAGCTTGGAAGGCGGGGGGACGGATACGCAGTATTTT. This encodes CASSLEGGGTDTQYF.

The rearrangement uses TRBV7-2 and TRBJ1-5, with D unresolved. This CDR3 comprises 15 residues. Per the germline V gene, CDR1 is SGHTA and CDR2 is FQGNSA. V was trimmed by 1 base and J by 0 bases, leaving 7 bases between them. CDR3 in DNA: TGTGCCAGCAGCTTAGAAGCTTATAGCAATCAGCCCCAGCATTTT. Its protein product is CASSLEAYSNQPQHF.

CDR3 sequence reads: CASSSKNYGYTF. The DNA of the CDR3 is TGTGCCAGCAGCTCTAAAAACTATGGCTACACCTTC. The V gene is TRBV7-2, the J gene TRBJ1-2; D gene uncertain. The CDR3 sequence is 12 residues long. Germline V CDR1 and CDR2: SGHTA, FQGNSA. V was clipped by 4 bases and J by 2 bases, with 5 bases between them.

J is TRBJ2-5 and V is TRBV3-1 (or the pseudogene TRBV3-2); D remains unclear. The CDR3 loop spans 14 amino acids. Germline values: CDR1 LGHDT, CDR2 YNNKEL (reference sequence). Trimming took 0 bases from V and 0 from J, leaving 5 bases between them. The CDR3 protein is CASSQDRDQETQYF. CDR3 sequence (DNA): TGTGCCAGCAGCCAAGATCGGGACCAAGAGACCCAGTACTTC.

The CDR3: CASSQRQGINAEAFF. DNA for the CDR3: TGTGCCAGCAGCCAACGACAGGGTATAAACGCTGAAGCTTTCTTT. The genes are TRBV4-2 and TRBJ1-1, with 7 nucleotides matching TRBD1. V lost 2 bases and J lost 6; bases outside the gene matches: 9. This CDR3 is built from 15 residues. Germline V gives CDR1 LGHNA, CDR2 YNFKEQ.

The chain recombines TRBV6-5 with TRBJ1-1; D is perhaps TRBD1 (5 bases). CDR1 MNHEY and CDR2 SVGAGI come from the germline V gene. Trimming removed 4 bases from V and 2 bases from J, with 14 bases in between. The CDR3 is made up of 15 amino acids. The CDR3 coding sequence is TGTGCCAGCAGTTTTCGCAGGGCGGGAAACACTGAAGCTTTCTTT. Translating it yields CASSFRRAGNTEAFF.